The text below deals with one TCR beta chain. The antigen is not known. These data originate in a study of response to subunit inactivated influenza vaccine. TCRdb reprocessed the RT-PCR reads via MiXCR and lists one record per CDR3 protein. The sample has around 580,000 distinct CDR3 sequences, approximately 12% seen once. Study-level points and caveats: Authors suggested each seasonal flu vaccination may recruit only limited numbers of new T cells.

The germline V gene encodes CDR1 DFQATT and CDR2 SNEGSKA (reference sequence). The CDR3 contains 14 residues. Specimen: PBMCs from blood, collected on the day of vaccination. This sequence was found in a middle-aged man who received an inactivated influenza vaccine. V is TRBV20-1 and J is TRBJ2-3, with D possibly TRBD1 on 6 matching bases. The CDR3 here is CTPGSGAGADTQYF. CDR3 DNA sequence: TGCACGCCCGGCTCAGGGGCAGGGGCAGATACGCAGTATTTT.